These 18 T cell receptor beta chains came from one sample sequenced in a study of shared clonotypes between healthy human individuals. Assay used: immunoSEQ multiplex PCR; TCRdb lists only in-frame clones, some missing. Of around 430,000 clones in the sample, about 76% are singletons; the top ten hold less than 15%. Sample: PBMCs. The receptor set was obtained from a woman aged 40-49 years in good health. Some clones in this sample may be carry-over from other donors' samples.

V is TRBV9 and J is TRBJ2-1, with 12 nucleotides matching TRBD2. This CDR3 has 16 amino acids. Germline V gives CDR1 SGDLS, CDR2 YYNGEE. The junction had 6 bases not matched to a gene; V was cut back by 0 bases and J by 8 bases. CDR3 protein: CASSVGPSGRDYEQFF. The CDR3 nucleotides read TGTGCCAGCAGCGTAGGTCCTAGCGGGAGGGACTATGAGCAGTTCTTC.

This clone has just a few counts. One base separates it from a far larger clone, so it is likely a read error. J is TRBJ1-5 and V is TRBV5-6; tentative D call: TRBD1 (5 bases). The CDR3 is 14 residues long. Per the germline V gene, CDR1 is SGHDT and CDR2 is YYEEEE. The CDR3 sequence: CVSSLGPGEQPQHF. The CDR3 nucleotides read TGTGTCAGCAGCTTGGGGCCGGGAGAACAGCCCCAGCATTTT.

V gene TRBV7-8 combines with J gene TRBJ2-5; 9 nucleotides match TRBD2. CDR3 length: 17 amino acids. Germline V gene data show CDR1 as SGHVS and CDR2 as FQNEAQ. The V segment lost 5 bases and the J segment 6 bases; nucleotides outside the gene matches: 16. CDR3 residues: CASSTIIAGDVPKTQYF. The CDR3 DNA sequence: TGTGCCAGCAGCACGATAATAGCGGGAGATGTTCCGAAGACCCAGTACTTC.

V gene TRBV28 combines with J gene TRBJ1-1; weak D call: TRBD1 (6 bases). Germline CDR1 is MDHEN and CDR2 is SYDVKM. V was shortened by 7 bases and J by 2 bases, with 11 bases between the two germline ends. This CDR3 spans 13 amino acids. CDR3 nucleotide sequence: TGTGCCAGCACCCCGGACAGCAACACTGAAGCTTTCTTT. This sequence encodes CASTPDSNTEAFF.

The CDR3 DNA is TGTGCCAGCAGCTTGGCGCTAGCGGGAGGACCACATATACTCACAGATACGCAGTATTTT. Protein sequence: CASSLALAGGPHILTDTQYF. V usage is TRBV5-8 and J usage is TRBJ2-3, with TRBD2 identical over 11 bases. The germline gives CDR1 SGHTS, CDR2 YDEGEE. V lost 0 bases and J lost 2; bases outside the gene matches: 14. The CDR3 contains 20 residues.

V is TRBV19 and J is TRBJ1-1, with a weak D call TRBD1 (6 bases). Germline V gene sequence: CDR1 LNHDA, CDR2 SQIVND (reference sequence). Trimming stripped 7 bases from V and 5 bases from J, with 8 bases between. CDR3 length equals 11 residues. The CDR3 region is CASNTGTEAFF. The CDR3 bases are TGTGCCAGTAATACAGGGACTGAAGCTTTCTTT.

This clone was seen only a few times. The V and J genes are TRBV2 and TRBJ2-1; 8 bases match TRBD2. Germline CDR1 and CDR2: SNHLY and FYNNEI. Trimming removed 8 bases from V and 7 bases from J; junction bases left unmatched: 10. The CDR3 spans 14 residues. CDR3 DNA sequence: TGTGCCAGCGTACGTAGCGGGAATGAAAATGAGCAGTTCTTC. Residues: CASVRSGNENEQFF.

This sequence joins TRBV19 and TRBJ2-7; TRBD1 might be the D (5 bases). Germline CDR1 and CDR2: LNHDA and SQIVND (reference sequence). The V end was cut by 1 base, the J end by 12 bases, with 19 bases between. The CDR3 totals 14 residues. This CDR3 is CASSIADGAAFPYF. CDR3 coding DNA: TGTGCCAGTAGTATAGCAGATGGGGCCGCATTTCCGTACTTC.

The CDR3 DNA reads as TGCAGCGTGGTCGTGTCACAAGAGACCCAGTACTTC. Protein sequence: CSVVVSQETQYF. The genes are TRBV29-1 and TRBJ2-7, with D hard to call. The DNA end lines up better with TRBJ2-5; the J call may be wrong. This CDR3 has 12 residues. CDR1 is SQVTM and CDR2 is ANQGSEA in the germline V gene.

J is TRBJ1-2 and V is TRBV13; TRBD1 matches at 10 bases. The CDR3 length is 15 residues. Germline V gene lookup returns CDR1 PRHDT and CDR2 FYEKMQ (reference sequence). V gave up 1 base and J gave up 5 bases; unmatched junction bases: 4. The chain's CDR3 is CASSLVGTGAYGYTF. As DNA, the CDR3 is TGTGCCAGCAGCTTAGTGGGGACAGGGGCGTATGGCTACACCTTC.

The gene calls are TRBV18 and TRBJ2-2; the D is unclear. This CDR3 has 15 amino acids. The V gene's germline CDR1 is KGHSH and CDR2 LQKENI. The V end was cut by 4 bases, the J end by 1 base, with 10 bases between. CDR3: CASSLWTENTGELFF. The DNA of the CDR3 is TGTGCCAGCTCACTTTGGACGGAGAACACCGGGGAGCTGTTTTTT.

In this sample, this clone turned up a few times. This chain connects TRBV7-2 to TRBJ2-5, with a tentative D call TRBD1 (5 bases). The V and J ends lost 6 bases and 5 bases respectively, with 10 bases between them. Germline CDR1 is SGHTA and CDR2 is FQGNSA. The CDR3 extends over 12 amino acids. This CDR3 is CASRSGLETQYF. The CDR3 DNA is TGTGCCAGCAGGTCAGGGTTGGAGACCCAGTACTTC.

V and J are TRBV28 and TRBJ2-2; 7 bases are shared with TRBD2. The CDR3 sequence is 16 residues long. Germline loops: CDR1 MDHEN, CDR2 SYDVKM. The V segment lost 2 bases and the J segment 5 bases; nucleotides outside the gene matches: 8. The CDR3 DNA reads TGTGCCAGCAGTTTACTTCCTGGCGGGAGTACCGGGGAGCTGTTTTTT. It translates to CASSLLPGGSTGELFF.

V and J are TRBV9 and TRBJ2-5, with D unresolved. Trimming removed 0 bases from V and 2 bases from J, with 5 bases in between. The CDR3 has 13 amino acids. The V gene's germline CDR1 is SGDLS and CDR2 YYNGEE. The CDR3 is CASSVDKQETQYF. In DNA form, the CDR3 reads TGTGCCAGCAGCGTAGATAAGCAAGAGACCCAGTACTTC.

This chain joins TRBV7-2 and TRBJ2-2; D is ambiguous. Germline CDR1 and CDR2: SGHTA and FQGNSA. V lost 3 bases and J lost 0, with 8 bases in between. CDR3 size: 15 residues. CDR3 residues: CASSLSVTNTGELFF. CDR3 sequence (DNA): TGTGCCAGCAGCTTGAGCGTTACGAACACCGGGGAGCTGTTTTTT.

This clone was seen at least ten times. Different DNA sequences within this sample yield the same CDR3. The chain links TRBV5-1 to TRBJ1-2; tentative D call: TRBD1 (6 bases). The CDR3 is 17 residues long. Between the trimmed V and J ends, which lost 1 base and 7 bases, there was a span of 23 bases. CDR1 and CDR2 from the germline V gene are SGHRS and YFSETQ. The CDR3 DNA sequence: TGCGCCAGCAGCTTGCCCCTTCAACAGGGAATTGGAAGTGGCTACACCTTC. It is translated as CASSLPLQQGIGSGYTF.

The rearrangement uses TRBV5-1 and TRBJ2-5; 12 nucleotides line up with TRBD2. This CDR3 comprises 18 residues. V was clipped by 0 bases and J by 4 bases; unmatched bases: 10. Germline V gives CDR1 SGHRS, CDR2 YFSETQ. For the CDR3, the DNA is TGCGCCAGCAGCTTGGGGCTAGCGGGAGGGGGTCAGAGAGAGACCCAGTACTTC. The encoded protein is CASSLGLAGGGQRETQYF.

The chain recombines TRBV19 with TRBJ2-3, with TRBD2 as a possible D gene (6 bases). The germline V gene has CDR1 LNHDA and CDR2 SQIVND (reference sequence). V was shortened by 6 bases and J by 2 bases, with 18 bases between the two germline ends. The CDR3 has 16 amino acids. The CDR3 DNA sequence: TGTGCCAGTAGATTCGGGGGAATGGGTTTCACAGATACGCAGTATTTT. Encoded protein: CASRFGGMGFTDTQYF.